This T cell receptor beta chain was captured by sequencing in a study of human T cells and chemical hapten exposure (dated by TCRdb to 2020 to 2023). In the study overall: For sensitization, 2% DPC in acetone was applied to a roughly 2 cm by roughly 2 cm area of upper inner arm skin. Patch testing was done on the upper back using Finn chambers containing 0.01% DPC, and results were scored after 6 days according to International Contact Dermatitis Research Group standards. Blood samples were taken from patients before sensitization (week 0) and then at 2, 6 and about 24 weeks after DPC sensitization. The study tracked peripheral blood TCR repertoire changes in vivo during primary and secondary sensitization to the hapten diphenylcyclopropenone (DPC) in alopecia patients. Blood for TCR sequencing was provided by twenty-nine alopecia patients at one to four time points (pre-sensitization, 2, 6 and 24 weeks). The libraries were sequenced as a pool, and the TCR yield per sample differed mostly because of small variations in library volumes within the pool. Weekly therapeutic DPC doses were additionally applied to the scalp of patients throughout the approximately 24-week study period. The patient cohort, mostly female, included alopecia areata with under or over 50% scalp involvement, alopecia totalis and alopecia universalis. Study-wide conclusions, independent of this receptor: Repeated subsampling changed both the strength of the expansion versus patch-test correlation and the threshold at which that correlation became significant. Expanded TCRs formed significantly more large CDR3 similarity clusters than pre-sensitization or healthy control sets, consistent with antigen-driven responses. No change with DPC sensitization was found in the number of TCRs above 1 in 1000 frequency, and no evidence of global repertoire structure alterations was found. Alopecia, a presumed autoimmune disease, was present in all patients, so the immune response of the patients might differ from that of healthy individuals. Patch test score was positively correlated with the number of PT1 expanded TCRs, with significance at thresholds 8, 16 and 32 but not at 4.

The germline V gene (reference sequence) gives CDR1 as MNHEY and CDR2 as SMNVEV. The CDR3, from cysteine to phenylalanine, totals 13 residues. Only the CDR3 portion is preserved as DNA: 39 bases, with reading frame beginning at the first base. Trimming costs V 3 bases and J 5 bases, and their ends lie 10 bases apart. The sample's time point label is to be understood as: pre-sensitization, week 0. The treatment or condition label, read with the paper, signifies: therapeutic diphenylcyclopropenone sensitization with weekly scalp DPC. At each patch-test visit, blood was drawn before the patch test was applied. To be eligible, patients had to be aged 18 to 70, diagnosed with alopecia and judged suitable for DPC therapy, while pregnant patients were excluded. Unfractionated whole blood was collected in Tempus Blood RNA tubes, and total RNA was extracted from that blood. Libraries were constructed by RACE. Instrument on record: NextSeq 500. During library preparation, unique molecular identifiers were attached to individual cDNA molecules so that TCRs could be counted in a quantitative, reproducible way. Each blood RNA sample was used to sequence both TCR alpha and TCR beta chains. From the authors' description of their analysis: A median of roughly 99,000 TCRs per sample was observed, with a range of about 23,224 to 690,600. The Decombinator software suite was used to annotate the V, J and CDR3 of the TCR reads. To make PS versus PT1 abundance plots, every sample was subsampled to the same number of TCRs (28,000). Expanded TCRs were defined as absent before sensitization and observed at least eight times at the 2-week time point. TCRdb reworked the public reads: Q25 trimming with fastp, MiXCR clone assembly, productive beta chains retained. Identical CDR3 protein sequences are pooled into one entry, listed with their most common genes and DNA. TCRdb, rather than the study authors, made the V and J calls. This sample is represented by around 250,000 distinct CDR3 sequences; about 9% of them were singletons. 2% to 3% of the sample lies in the top ten.

This clonotype was recorded at least ten times. What antigen it recognizes has not been identified. Base quality data are lacking; no much larger clone is found one base away. The material sequenced was whole blood, taken in connection with sensitization to the hapten diphenylcyclopropenone (DPC). This receptor was identified in a woman in her thirties or forties with alopecia areata. Some clones in this sample may be carry-over from other donors' samples. The chain joins TRBV27 to TRBJ2-5; 5 matching bases give a weak D call of TRBD1. The DNA reads TGTGCCAGCAGTTTCCGGACACCTGAGACCCAGTACTTC. Its coded protein is CASSFRTPETQYF.